The next 10 T cell receptor beta chains were all read from a single sample in a study of shared clonotypes between healthy human individuals. Generated by immunoSEQ multiplex PCR, the TCRdb table keeps only in-frame clones and is missing some. The sample contains roughly 1,000,000 clones, about 84% of which appear only once. Input material: memory CD4+ T cells from PBMCs. Subset meaning: CD45RA-negative fraction. These TCRs come from a man aged 18-30 years in good health. Some clones in this sample may be carry-over from other donors' samples.

The chain combines TRBV18 with TRBJ2-7, with 9 bases that match TRBD1. The CDR3 is 14 amino acids. V lost 3 bases to trimming and J lost 6 bases; unmatched junction nucleotides: 6. The V gene's germline CDR1 is KGHSH and CDR2 LQKENI. The CDR3 DNA sequence: TGTGCCAGCTCACCGAAAGCGACAGGGGGCGAGCAGTACTTC. It specifies CASSPKATGGEQYF.

The chain couples TRBV7-9 to TRBJ1-2, with a possible D match to TRBD1 (6 bases). The V gene's germline CDR1 is SEHNR and CDR2 FQNEAQ (reference sequence). Trimming cost V 0 bases and J 7 bases, with 12 bases left between them. The CDR3 consists of 14 residues. CDR3 in DNA: TGTGCCAGCAGCTTAGCAGGGGGGTCCCCTGGCTACACCTTC. Protein: CASSLAGGSPGYTF. Looking up the rest from reference TRBV7-9 and TRBJ1-2 gives the full variable domain: DTGVSQNPRHKITKRGQNVTFRCDPISEHNRLYWYRQTLGQGPEFLTYFQNEAQLEKSRLLSDRFSAERPKGSFSTLEIQRTEQGDSAMYLCASSLAGGSPGYTFGSGTRLTVV.

This clone was counted only a few times. Within the sample, other DNA sequences also encode this same CDR3. The V call is TRBV7-2, the J call TRBJ2-5, with 7 bases matching TRBD2. The CDR3 length is 15 residues. With 0 bases clipped from V and 5 bases from J, the junction kept 6 bases outside the gene matches. The germline CDR1 and CDR2 sequences are SGHTA and FQGNSA. In DNA, the CDR3 is TGTGCCAGCAGCTTAGCGGGAGGGCCCGGGGAGACCCAGTACTTC. This translates into CASSLAGGPGETQYF. The full variable domain, with the rest looked up from reference TRBV7-2 and TRBJ2-5, is GAGVSQSPSNKVTEKGKDVELRCDPISGHTALYWYRQSLGQGLEFLIYFQGNSAPDKSGLPSDRFSAERTGGSVSTLTIQRTQQEDSAVYLCASSLAGGPGETQYFGPGTRLLVL.

This clone was observed once. This chain connects TRBV7-7 to TRBJ2-2, with TRBD1 identical over 8 bases. This CDR3 is 16 amino acids long. Germline CDR1 is SSHAT and CDR2 is FNYEAQ (reference sequence). With V trimmed by 2 bases and J by 1 base, 3 bases remained unmatched. CDR3 nucleotides: TGTGCCAGCAGCTTACGGACAGGGCTGAACACCGGGGAGCTGTTTTTT. Translated, it gives CASSLRTGLNTGELFF.

The rearrangement joins TRBV10-3 to TRBJ1-5, with D tentatively TRBD1 (6 bases). The CDR3 length is 16 residues. Germline loops: CDR1 ENHRY, CDR2 SYGVKD. Trimming took 0 bases from V and 2 from J, leaving 11 bases between them. The CDR3 DNA is TGTGCCATCAGTGAGTCTCTACAGGGCGGCAATCAGCCCCAGCATTTT. It is translated as CAISESLQGGNQPQHF.

The chain employs TRBV9 and TRBJ1-2; 12 nucleotides line up with TRBD1. Per germline, CDR1 SGDLS and CDR2 YYNGEE. V trimming: 6 bases; J trimming: 4 bases; junction bases outside the gene matches: 10. This CDR3 is 16 amino acids long. CDR3 coding DNA: TGTGCCAGCACCGGGACAGGGGGCCCAGTGAGCTATGGCTACACCTTC. Translation: CASTGTGGPVSYGYTF.

The V and J genes are TRBV10-3 and TRBJ1-1; TRBD1 might be the D (6 bases). The CDR3 consists of 11 residues. V shed 11 bases and J shed 4 bases, with 11 bases lying between them. CDR1 ENHRY and CDR2 SYGVKD come from the germline V gene. The CDR3 region is CAVGGATEAFF. CDR3 DNA: TGTGCCGTCGGGGGGGCCACTGAAGCTTTCTTT.

This sequence joins TRBV5-4 and TRBJ2-5, with 9 bases identical to TRBD2. Germline V gene data show CDR1 as SGHNT and CDR2 as YYREEE (reference sequence). The CDR3 totals 14 residues. V dropped 4 bases and J dropped 3; count of bases not matched to a gene: 4. The CDR3 reads CASSHIAGEETQYF. The DNA for the CDR3 is TGTGCCAGCAGCCACATAGCGGGAGAAGAGACCCAGTACTTC.

This clone came up a few times. The chain combines TRBV5-1 with TRBJ1-4, with 9 bases identical to TRBD1. Germline CDR1 SGHRS, CDR2 YFSETQ. The V and J ends lost 4 bases and 5 bases, in that order; junction bases with no gene match: 6. This CDR3 region has 15 residues. CDR3 loop: CASSPPGTGNEKLFF. For the CDR3, the DNA is TGCGCCAGCAGCCCCCCCGGGACAGGGAATGAAAAACTGTTTTTT.

This clone was recorded once. V gene TRBV7-9 combines with J gene TRBJ2-3; D might be TRBD2 (6 bases). Germline CDR1 SEHNR, CDR2 FQNEAQ (reference sequence). This CDR3 is built from 16 residues. Trimming shortened V by 4 bases and J by 2 bases, and 16 bases separated the two germline ends. DNA for the CDR3: TGTGCCAGCAGCTCTGATCCGGGACTTATCACAGATACGCAGTATTTT. It encodes CASSSDPGLITDTQYF.